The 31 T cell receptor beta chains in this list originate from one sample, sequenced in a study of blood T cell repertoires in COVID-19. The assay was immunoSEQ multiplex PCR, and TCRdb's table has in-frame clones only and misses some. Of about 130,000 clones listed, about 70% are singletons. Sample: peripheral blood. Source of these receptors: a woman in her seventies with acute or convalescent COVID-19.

Here the CDR3 reads CASSPPGRRGEQYF. CDR3 DNA sequence: TGTGCCAGCTCACCACCGGGTCGGAGGGGCGAGCAGTACTTC. This chain uses TRBV18 with TRBJ2-7; perhaps TRBD2 as D (6 bases). The CDR3 runs 14 residues. Trimming took off 0 bases at V and 6 bases at J, with 12 bases between the two ends. In germline, CDR1 is KGHSH, CDR2 LQKENI.

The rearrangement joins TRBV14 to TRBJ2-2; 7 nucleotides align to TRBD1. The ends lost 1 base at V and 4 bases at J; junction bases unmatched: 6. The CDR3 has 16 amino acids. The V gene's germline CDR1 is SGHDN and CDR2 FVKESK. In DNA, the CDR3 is TGTGCCAGCAGCCAAGGACAGGGAGTTTTCACCGGGGAGCTGTTTTTT. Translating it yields CASSQGQGVFTGELFF.

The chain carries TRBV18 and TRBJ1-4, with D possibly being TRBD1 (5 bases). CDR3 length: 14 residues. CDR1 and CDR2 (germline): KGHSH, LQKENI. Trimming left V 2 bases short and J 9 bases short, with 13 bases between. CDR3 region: CASSPGDRGKKLFF. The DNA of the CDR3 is TGTGCCAGCTCACCAGGGGACCGCGGGAAAAAACTGTTTTTT.

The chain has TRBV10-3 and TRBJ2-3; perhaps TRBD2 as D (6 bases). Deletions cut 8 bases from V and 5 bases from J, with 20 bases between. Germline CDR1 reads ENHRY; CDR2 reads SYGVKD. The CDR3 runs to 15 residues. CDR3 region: CAIGARDSVGDTQYF. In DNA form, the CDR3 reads TGTGCCATCGGCGCCCGGGACTCCGTTGGAGATACGCAGTATTTT.

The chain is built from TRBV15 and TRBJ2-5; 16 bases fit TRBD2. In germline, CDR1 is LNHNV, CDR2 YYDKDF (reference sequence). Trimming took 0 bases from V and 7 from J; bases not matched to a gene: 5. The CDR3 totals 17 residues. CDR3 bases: TGTGCCACCAGCAGAGATCCGGGACTAGCGGGAGGGGGGACCCAGTACTTC. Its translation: CATSRDPGLAGGGTQYF.

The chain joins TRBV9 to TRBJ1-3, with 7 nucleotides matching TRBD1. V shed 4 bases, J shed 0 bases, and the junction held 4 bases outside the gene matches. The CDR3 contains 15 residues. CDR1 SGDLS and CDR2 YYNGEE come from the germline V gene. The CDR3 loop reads CASSRGQISGNTIYF. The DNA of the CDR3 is TGTGCCAGCAGCCGGGGACAGATCTCTGGAAACACCATATATTTT.

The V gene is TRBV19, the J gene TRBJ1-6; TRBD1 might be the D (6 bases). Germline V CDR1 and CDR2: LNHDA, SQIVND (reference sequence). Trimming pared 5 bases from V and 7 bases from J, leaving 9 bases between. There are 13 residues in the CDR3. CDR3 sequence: CASSSGVNSPLHF. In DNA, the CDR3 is TGTGCCAGTAGTTCAGGGGTCAATTCACCCCTCCACTTT.

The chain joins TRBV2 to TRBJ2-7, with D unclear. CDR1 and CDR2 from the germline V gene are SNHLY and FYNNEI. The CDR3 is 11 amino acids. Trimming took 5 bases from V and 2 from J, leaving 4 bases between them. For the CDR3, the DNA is TGTGCCAGCAGTTTAGCCTACGAGCAGTACTTC. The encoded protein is CASSLAYEQYF.

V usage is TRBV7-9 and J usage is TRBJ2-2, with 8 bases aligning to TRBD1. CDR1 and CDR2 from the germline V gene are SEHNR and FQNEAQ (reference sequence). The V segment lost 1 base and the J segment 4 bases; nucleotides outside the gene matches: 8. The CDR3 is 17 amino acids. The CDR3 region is CASSLEGQARTTGELFF. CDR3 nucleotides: TGTGCCAGCAGCTTAGAGGGACAGGCCAGGACCACCGGGGAGCTGTTTTTT.

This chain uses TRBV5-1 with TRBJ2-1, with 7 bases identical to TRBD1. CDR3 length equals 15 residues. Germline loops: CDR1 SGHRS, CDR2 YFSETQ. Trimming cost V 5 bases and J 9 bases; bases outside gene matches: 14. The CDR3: CASRSSGQTSSEQFF. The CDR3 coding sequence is TGCGCCAGCAGATCCTCGGGACAGACCTCAAGTGAGCAGTTCTTC. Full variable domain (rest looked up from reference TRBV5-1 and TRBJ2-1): KAGVTQTPRYLIKTRGQQVTLSCSPISGHRSVSWYQQTPGQGLQFLFEYFSETQRNKGNFPGRFSGRQFSNSRSEMNVSTLELGDSALYLCASRSSGQTSSEQFFGPGTRLTVL.

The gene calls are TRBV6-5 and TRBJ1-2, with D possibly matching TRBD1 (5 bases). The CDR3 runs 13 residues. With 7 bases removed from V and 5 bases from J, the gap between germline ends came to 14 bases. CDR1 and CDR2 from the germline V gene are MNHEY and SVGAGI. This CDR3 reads CASTPMGGYGYTF. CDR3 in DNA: TGTGCCAGCACCCCAATGGGGGGGTATGGCTACACCTTC.

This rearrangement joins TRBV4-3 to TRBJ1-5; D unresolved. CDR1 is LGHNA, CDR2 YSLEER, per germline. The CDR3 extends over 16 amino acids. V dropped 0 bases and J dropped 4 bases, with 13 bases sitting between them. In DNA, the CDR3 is TGCGCCAGCAGCCAAGATCGGTTGGCAGGAAATCAGCCCCAGCATTTT. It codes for CASSQDRLAGNQPQHF.

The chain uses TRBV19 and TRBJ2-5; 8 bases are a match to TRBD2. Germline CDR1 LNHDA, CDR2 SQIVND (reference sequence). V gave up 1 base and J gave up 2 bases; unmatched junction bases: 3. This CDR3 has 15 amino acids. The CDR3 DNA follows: TGTGCCAGTAGTATAGGGGGACTAGGACAAGAGACCCAGTACTTC. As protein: CASSIGGLGQETQYF.

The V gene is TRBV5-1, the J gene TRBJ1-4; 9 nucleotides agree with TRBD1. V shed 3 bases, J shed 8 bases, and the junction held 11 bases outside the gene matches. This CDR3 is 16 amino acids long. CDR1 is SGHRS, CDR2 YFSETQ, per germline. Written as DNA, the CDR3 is TGCGCCAGCAGCTCGGAACCTACAGGGGGCGCGGAAAAACTGTTTTTT. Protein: CASSSEPTGGAEKLFF.

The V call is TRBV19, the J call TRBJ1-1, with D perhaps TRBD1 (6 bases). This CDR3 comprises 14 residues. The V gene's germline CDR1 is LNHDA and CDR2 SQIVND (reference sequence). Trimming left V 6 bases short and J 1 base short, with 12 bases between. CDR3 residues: CASRDLGQNTEAFF. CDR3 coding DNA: TGTGCCAGTAGGGACCTGGGACAGAACACTGAAGCTTTCTTT. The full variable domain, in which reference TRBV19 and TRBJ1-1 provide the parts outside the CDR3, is DGGITQSPKYLFRKEGQNVTLSCEQNLNHDAMYWYRQDPGQGLRLIYYSQIVNDFQKGDIAEGYSVSREKKESFPLTVTSAQKNPTAFYLCASRDLGQNTEAFFGQGTRLTVV.

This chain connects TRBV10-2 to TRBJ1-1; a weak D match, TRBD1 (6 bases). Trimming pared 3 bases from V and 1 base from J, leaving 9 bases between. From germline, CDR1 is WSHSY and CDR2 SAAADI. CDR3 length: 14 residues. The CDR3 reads CASSEQGWNTEAFF. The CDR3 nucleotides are TGCGCCAGCAGTGAACAGGGCTGGAACACTGAAGCTTTCTTT.

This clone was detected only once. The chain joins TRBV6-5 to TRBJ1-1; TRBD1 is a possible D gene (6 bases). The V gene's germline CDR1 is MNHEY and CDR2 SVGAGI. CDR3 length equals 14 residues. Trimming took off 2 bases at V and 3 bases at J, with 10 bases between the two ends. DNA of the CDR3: TGTGCCAGCAGTTACAACAGGGTGGACACTGAAGCTTTCTTT. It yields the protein CASSYNRVDTEAFF.

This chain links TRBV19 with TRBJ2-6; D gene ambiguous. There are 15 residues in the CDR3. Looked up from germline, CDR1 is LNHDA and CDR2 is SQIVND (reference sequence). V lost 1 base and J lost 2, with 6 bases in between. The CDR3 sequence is CASSIGVTGANVLTF. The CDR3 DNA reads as TGTGCCAGTAGTATAGGAGTAACTGGGGCCAACGTCCTGACTTTC.

CDR3 amino acids: CATTHVGAADETQYF. The CDR3 DNA sequence: TGTGCCACCACCCATGTGGGGGCAGCTGACGAGACCCAGTACTTC. The chain combines TRBV15 with TRBJ2-5, with D possibly TRBD1 on 6 matching bases. This CDR3 region has 15 residues. Germline CDR1 LNHNV, CDR2 YYDKDF (reference sequence). V lost 7 bases and J lost 5, with 20 bases in between.

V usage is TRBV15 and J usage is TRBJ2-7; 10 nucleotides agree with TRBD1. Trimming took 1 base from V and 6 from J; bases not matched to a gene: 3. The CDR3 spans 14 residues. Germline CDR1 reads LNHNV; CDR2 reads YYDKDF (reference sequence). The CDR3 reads CATSRGDRGSEQYF. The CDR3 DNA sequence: TGTGCCACCAGCAGAGGGGACAGGGGCTCCGAGCAGTACTTC.

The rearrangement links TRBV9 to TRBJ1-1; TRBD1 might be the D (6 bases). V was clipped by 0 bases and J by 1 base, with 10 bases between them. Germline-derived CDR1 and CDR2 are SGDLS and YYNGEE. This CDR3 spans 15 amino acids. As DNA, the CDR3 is TGTGCCAGCAGCGTAGGGGCAGGGGAGAACACTGAAGCTTTCTTT. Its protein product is CASSVGAGENTEAFF.

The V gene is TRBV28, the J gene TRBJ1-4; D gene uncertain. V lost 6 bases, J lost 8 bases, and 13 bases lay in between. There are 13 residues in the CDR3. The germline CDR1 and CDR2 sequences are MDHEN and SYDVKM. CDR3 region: CASRGHNSEKLFF. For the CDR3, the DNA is TGTGCCAGCAGGGGCCACAACTCGGAAAAACTGTTTTTT.

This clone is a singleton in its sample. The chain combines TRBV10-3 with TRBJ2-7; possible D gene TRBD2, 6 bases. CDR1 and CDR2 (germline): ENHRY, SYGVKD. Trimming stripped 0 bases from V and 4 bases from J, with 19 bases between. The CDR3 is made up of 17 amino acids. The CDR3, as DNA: TGTGCCATCAGTGAGTCGGCGGGGAAGGGAGATCGGTACGAGCAGTACTTC. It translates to CAISESAGKGDRYEQYF.

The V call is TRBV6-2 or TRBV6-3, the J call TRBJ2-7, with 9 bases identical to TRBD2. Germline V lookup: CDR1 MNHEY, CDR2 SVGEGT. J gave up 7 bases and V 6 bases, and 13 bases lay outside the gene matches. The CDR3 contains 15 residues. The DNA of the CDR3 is TGTGCCAGCAGCCCGCCGGGACTAGCCCCCGGGGAGCAGTACTTC. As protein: CASSPPGLAPGEQYF.

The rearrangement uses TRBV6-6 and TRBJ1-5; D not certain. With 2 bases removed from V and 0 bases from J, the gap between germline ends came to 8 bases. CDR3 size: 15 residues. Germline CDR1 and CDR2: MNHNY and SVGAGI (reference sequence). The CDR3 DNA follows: TGTGCCAGCAGTTACAACCCAGATAGCAATCAGCCCCAGCATTTT. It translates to CASSYNPDSNQPQHF.

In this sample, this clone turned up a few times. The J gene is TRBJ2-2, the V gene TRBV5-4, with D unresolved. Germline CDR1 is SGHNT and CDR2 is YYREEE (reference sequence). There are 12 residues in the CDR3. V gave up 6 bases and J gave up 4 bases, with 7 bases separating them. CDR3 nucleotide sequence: TGTGCCAGCACCCTATCCACCGGGGAGCTGTTTTTT. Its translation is CASTLSTGELFF.

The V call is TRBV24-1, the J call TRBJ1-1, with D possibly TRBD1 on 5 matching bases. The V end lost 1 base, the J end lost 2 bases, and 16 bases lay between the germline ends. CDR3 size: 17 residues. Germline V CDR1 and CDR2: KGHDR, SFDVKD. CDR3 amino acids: CATSDLGALQLNTEAFF. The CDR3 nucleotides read TGTGCCACCAGTGATTTAGGGGCCCTTCAACTTAACACTGAAGCTTTCTTT.

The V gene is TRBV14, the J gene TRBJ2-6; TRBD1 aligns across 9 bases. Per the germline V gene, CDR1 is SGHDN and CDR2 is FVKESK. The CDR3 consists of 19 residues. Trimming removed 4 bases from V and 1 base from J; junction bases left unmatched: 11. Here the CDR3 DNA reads TGTGCCAGCAGCCTTATTCCCGGGACAGGGACTTCTGGGGCCAACGTCCTGACTTTC. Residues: CASSLIPGTGTSGANVLTF.

The CDR3 here is CASSLWGQSEETQYF. The CDR3 region has the DNA TGCGCCAGCAGCTTGTGGGGACAGAGCGAAGAGACCCAGTACTTC. This rearrangement joins TRBV5-1 to TRBJ2-5; 7 bases fit TRBD1. The CDR3 extends over 15 amino acids. Germline V gene lookup returns CDR1 SGHRS and CDR2 YFSETQ. V gave up 1 base and J gave up 3 bases; unmatched junction bases: 6.

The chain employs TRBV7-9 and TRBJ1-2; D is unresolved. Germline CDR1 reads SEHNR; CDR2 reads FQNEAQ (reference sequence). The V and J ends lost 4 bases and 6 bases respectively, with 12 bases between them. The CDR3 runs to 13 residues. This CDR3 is CASSSSPRDGYTF. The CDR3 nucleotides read TGTGCCAGCAGCTCCTCGCCCCGGGATGGCTACACCTTC.

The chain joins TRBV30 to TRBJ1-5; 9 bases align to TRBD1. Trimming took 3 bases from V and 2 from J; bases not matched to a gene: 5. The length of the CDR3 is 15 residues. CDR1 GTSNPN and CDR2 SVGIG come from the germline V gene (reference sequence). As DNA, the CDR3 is TGTGCCTGGAGGGGACAGGGCATGGGCAATCAGCCCCAGCATTTT. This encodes CAWRGQGMGNQPQHF. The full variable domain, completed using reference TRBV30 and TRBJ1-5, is SQTIHQWPATLVQPVGSPLSLECTVEGTSNPNLYWYRQAAGRGLQLLFYSVGIGQISSEVPQNLSASRPQDRQFILSSKKLLLSDSGFYLCAWRGQGMGNQPQHFGDGTRLSIL.